These 7 T cell receptor beta chains share one sample of origin, sequenced in a study of cytotoxic CD8 clonotypes in ibrutinib-treated CLL. The method was immunoSEQ multiplex PCR; TCRdb's version includes in-frame clones alone and lacks a portion of them. The profile shows fewer than 400,000 clones, 67% of them singletons. This sample comprised PBMCs, obtained after 36 months of ibrutinib treatment. These TCRs come from a human donor with chronic lymphocytic leukemia.

The V and J genes are TRBV23-1 and TRBJ2-7; D unclear. TRBV23-1 is labeled an ORF, and its function is uncertain. Between the trimmed V and J ends, which lost 0 bases and 1 base, there was a span of 7 bases. This CDR3 spans 14 amino acids. CDR3 residues: CASSQSTFSYEQYF. DNA for the CDR3: TGCGCCAGCAGTCAATCGACATTTTCCTACGAGCAGTACTTC.

The rearrangement joins TRBV29-1 to TRBJ2-2; 7 positions match TRBD2. Losses at the gene ends were 1 base for V and 4 bases for J; bases not matched to a gene: 3. CDR1 and CDR2 from the germline V gene are SQVTM and ANQGSEA. The CDR3 totals 14 residues. The CDR3: CSVEVRGVTGELFF. As DNA, the CDR3 is TGCAGCGTTGAAGTACGGGGGGTCACCGGGGAGCTGTTTTTT.

J is TRBJ2-7 and V is TRBV7-2, with unresolved D. CDR1 SGHTA and CDR2 FQGNSA come from the germline V gene. The CDR3 is made up of 15 amino acids. Trimming removed 1 base at V and 9 bases at J, with 19 bases between. This CDR3 reads CASSLEGFLLRGQYF. The CDR3 DNA follows: TGTGCCAGCAGCTTAGAGGGATTCCTTCTACGAGGGCAGTACTTC.

The V gene is TRBV6-1, the J gene TRBJ2-5; the D gene could be TRBD1 or TRBD2 (5 bases each). Trimming removed 2 bases at V and 7 bases at J, with 17 bases between. Germline-derived CDR1 and CDR2 are MNHNS and SASEGT. The CDR3 sequence is 15 residues long. The CDR3 loop is CASSEFGTGGWTQYF. In DNA form, the CDR3 reads TGTGCCAGCAGTGAATTTGGGACGGGCGGATGGACCCAGTACTTC.

A word on this clone: The sample holds other DNA sequences that translate to the same CDR3. The V call is TRBV11-2, the J call TRBJ1-2; unclear D gene. The ends were cut back, 1 base at V and 6 bases at J, with 12 bases in the middle. Germline values: CDR1 SGHAT, CDR2 FQNNGV. This CDR3 contains 14 residues. CDR3 in amino acids: CASSLVTGVDGYTF. The CDR3 DNA reads as TGTGCCAGCAGCTTAGTAACGGGAGTGGATGGCTACACCTTC.

J is TRBJ1-2 and V is TRBV18; 10 bases fit TRBD1. CDR3 length: 16 amino acids. V shed 3 bases, J shed 8 bases, and the junction held 12 bases outside the gene matches. CDR1 and CDR2 (germline): KGHSH, LQKENI. CDR3: CASSPPRTGGIGGYTF. The CDR3 DNA reads TGTGCCAGCTCACCTCCTCGGACAGGGGGTATCGGGGGCTACACCTTC.

The rearrangement uses TRBV21-1 and TRBJ2-7. TRBV21-1 is a recognized pseudogene. The CDR3 is made up of 19 amino acids. The CDR3 loop is CASSKNPGRSHSCPYEQYF. The CDR3 nucleotides are TGTGCCAGCAGCAAAAACCCAGGTAGGAGTCACTCATGCCCCTACGAGCAGTACTTC.